This TCR beta chain was identified during a study of cytomegalovirus exposure and HLA in healthy donors (dated 2017 in TCRdb). Concerning the study at large: An earlier analysis of approximately 600 of the donors reported 250 to 300 Gb of sequence data and more than 90 million unique TCR beta sequences from about 179 million T cells. All discovery cohort repertoires had been generated using a single sequencing platform. The aim of the study was to test whether cataloging public T cell receptors could identify signatures of past pathogen exposure. Across around 400 genotyped donors of the cohort, an average of approximately 220,000 unique TCR beta nucleotide sequences per donor were sequenced, and 15% to 20% of those sequences were non-productive. Roughly 5 DR-DQ haplotypes were handled as single units for association and clustering, since linkage in the cohort was strong. An early release that covered roughly 600 HLA-typed donors contained approximately 300 gigabases of sequencing data and around 80 million unique TCR sequences. HLA typing included class I and class II loci at four-digit resolution. Rather than drawing on any new phenotypic data, the later analysis identified candidate immune exposures from TCR beta sequences and the way those sequences occurred across donors. An earlier analysis of roughly 600 of the donors used high-throughput TCR beta sequencing to judge whether each TCR beta V gene segment behaved as functional or pseudogenic. To study patterns of TCR occurrence, a later analysis re-analyzed previously published TCR beta repertoires from 666 donors and added high-resolution HLA genotyping. Of the roughly 390 genotyped donors, roughly 80% were placed in the genetic ancestry cluster associated with self-reported Caucasian donors. Donor age, sex, ethnicity and CMV serostatus were compiled alongside the repertoire data. The study profiled the T cell repertoires of approximately 700 subjects by immunosequencing and related them to cytomegalovirus serostatus. Typing coverage varied by locus: about 620-630 donors for A, B, C, DRB1 and DQB1; approximately 500 for DQA1; approximately 570 for DPA1; approximately 490 for DPB1. Besides the first cohort of roughly 700 subjects, a separate validation cohort made up of roughly 120 different subjects was used. High-throughput TCR immunosequencing, statistical association of individual TCRs with disease status, and machine learning were combined to predict cytomegalovirus infection status. Genome-wide SNP genotypes for about 55% of the roughly 670 donors were used in a later genetic analysis, which treated that subset as a discovery cohort.

A remark on this clone: The target of this receptor is not known. Per-base quality was not reported, and no clone a single base away is much larger than it.

Points the paper makes about the study in general: Because counts were too low, about 17 rarely observed V segments, including chromosome 9 orphons, were excluded from the earlier analysis of several hundred of the donors. The presence/absence analyses assumed that sequencing depth was roughly uniform across donors, and that assumption may not be true. A further reported finding was that TCR beta sequences accurately predicted the HLA-A and HLA-B alleles for most subjects in the first cohort. An earlier analysis of approximately 540 of the donors showed that most TCR beta V segments appeared in productive rearrangements either about 90% or about 30% of the time, which broadly matched IMGT annotations. A few of the identified cytomegalovirus-associated TCR beta chains were confirmed in vitro to be specific for cytomegalovirus antigens. In a later analysis, several top co-occurrence clusters were reported to appear linked to parvovirus B19, influenza, CMV and Epstein-Barr virus. This cohort had only TCR beta chains sequenced, and the lack of alpha or paired-chain data limited which features could be detected. According to a later analysis, most CMV-associated TCR beta chains appeared to be HLA-restricted, and the HLA associations seemed to be driven largely by CMV exposure. When HLA alleles, especially DR and DQ, strongly co-occurred, attributing TCR associations to individual alleles was difficult. The only immune exposure information available for the cohort was CMV serostatus. Correlated functional status among segregating V segments might reflect linkage disequilibrium, but an unknown experimental factor could not be ruled out. According to a later analysis, TCR association rates differed among HLA loci, with DRB1 alleles showing the most associated TCRs and HLA-C alleles showing the fewest. Cytomegalovirus status was reported to be diagnosed by the classifier with high specificity and sensitivity in both the original and validation cohorts. A later genetic analysis associated a missense DCLRE1C variant with V-gene and J-gene trimming of TCR beta chains, and an independent cohort replicated the association. Compared with equally common non-associated chains, HLA-associated TCR beta chains in a later analysis were more clonally expanded and had lower generation probabilities. Most TCR sequences were seen in very few donors, while some public TCRs were found in many individuals. It was suggested by the authors that the approach could potentially be generalized to other disease states and immunological phenotypes. At a false discovery rate of 0.05, a later analysis linked roughly 17,000 TCR beta sequences to specific HLA alleles. Compared with the 666-donor mean, donors in an Asian-associated ancestry cluster had fewer N-insertions in productive TCRs, according to a later genetic analysis. A total of 164 TCR beta chains were listed by the study as associated with cytomegalovirus. A group of highly shared sequence variants was considered likely to be a technical artifact of the sequencing pipeline. Because some donors lacked HLA typing at each locus, the association tests relied only on the typed subset.

The library came from the immunoSEQ multiplex PCR assay. The multiplex PCR relied on a mix of 60 forward primers for TCR Vbeta segments and 13 reverse primers for TCR Jbeta segments. The CDR3 region of rearranged TCR beta genes was amplified from genomic DNA with a multiplex PCR assay. The amplified TCR beta libraries were sequenced on the Illumina HiSeq System as 87-base-pair reads. The published analysis was carried out like this. Across the 700 or so repertoires, a later analysis counted tens of millions of unique TCR beta chains, some 11 million of which were shared by at least two donors. A nearest-neighbor algorithm error-corrected the raw reads and collapsed the reads into unique sequences, merging closely related sequences to remove PCR and sequencing errors. Alignment of CDR3 sequences to IMGT reference sequences was used to assign V, D and J gene segments. For a sequence to be retained, a match of at least six nucleotides to both a V gene segment and a J gene segment was required. Rearrangements were classified as productive when the CDR3 lacked stop codons and remained in frame with V and J, and all other rearrangements were classified as non-productive. CDR3 was defined according to IMGT convention as the region running from the second conserved V-encoded cysteine to the conserved J-encoded phenylalanine. The earlier analysis of 500 to 650 of the donors excluded any sequence lacking an unambiguous match to a single V gene segment. In an earlier analysis of 587 of the donors, V segments were called functional above 56.7% productive rearrangements and were called segregating when the between-donor standard deviation exceeded 5%. To diagnose cytomegalovirus status from the catalog of TCR beta chain sequences, a statistical classification framework was built. V and J gene assignment, in a later analysis, came from comparing TCR nucleotide sequences with IMGT/GENE-DB human TR gene sequences. In a later analysis, CDR3 sequences and most-parsimonious VDJ recombination scenarios were assigned using the TCRdist pipeline. In a later analysis, each TCR beta chain was defined by its CDR3 amino acid sequence together with its V-gene family, and reads lacking a unique V-gene family were excluded. In a later analysis, fewer than 600 highly shared, low-generation-probability nucleotide sequences were removed to address suspected cross-contamination and a sequencing artifact. For each public chain, a later analysis derived a clonal expansion index from normalized ranks of inferred template counts within each repertoire. Generation probabilities in a later analysis came from a VDJ recombination model fitted to out-of-frame rearrangements, and those results were checked against IGoR. Hypergeometric tests were used in a later analysis to score TCR-TCR, TCR-HLA and TCR-CMV co-occurrence, with a repertoire-size bias correction applied to the TCR pairs. In a later analysis, false discovery rates were estimated by permuting HLA or CMV assignments 20 times. In a later analysis, co-occurring TCRs were grouped using DBSCAN, with TCRdist sequence similarity added in when clustering inside HLA-allele-positive subsets. Repertoires with fewer than 30,000 or more than 120,000 public chains were left out of co-occurrence clustering, as were five repertoires with anomalous nucleotide sharing. TCRdb mirrors the immuneACCESS table, restricted to in-frame sequences. Some clones are absent from its copies; in checked studies, under half trace to an unresolved V gene, and the reason for the others is unknown. V and J calls and clone size are as listed in that table; D and trimming were resolved from the DNA. Recorded for this sample are some 150,000 clones; about three fifths of them occurred a single time. The ten largest clones add up to over 2.5% of the sample.

In total, approximately 700 healthy bone marrow donors made up the cohort. At the time of sampling, all cohort members were nominally healthy, though unrecorded immune exposures were likely present. The donor tested CMV seropositive and was one of the 289 seropositive cohort members. Each donor provided a peripheral blood sample, and peripheral blood mononuclear cells were used for TCR beta sequencing. Genomic DNA extraction from the blood cell samples was performed with the Qiagen DNeasy Blood Extraction Kit. This clonotype was obtained from a woman in her twenties or thirties in good health and CMV-seropositive. The sample taken for sequencing was PBMCs.

Read as DNA, the sequence is TGCGCCAGCAGCTTGCTGACTAGCGGGAGCCAAGAGACCCAGTACTTC. Its translation reads: CASSLLTSGSQETQYF. The rearranged segments are TRBV5-1 and TRBJ2-5, and TRBD2 aligns with 12 junction nucleotides. CDR1 is given as SGHRS and CDR2 as YFSETQ, both from the germline V gene. The germline V end is reduced by 1 base and the J end by 1 base; junction bases left unmatched: 2. The cysteine opens and the phenylalanine closes a CDR3 of 16 amino acids. Only the CDR3 portion is preserved as DNA: 48 bases, with reading frame beginning at the first base.